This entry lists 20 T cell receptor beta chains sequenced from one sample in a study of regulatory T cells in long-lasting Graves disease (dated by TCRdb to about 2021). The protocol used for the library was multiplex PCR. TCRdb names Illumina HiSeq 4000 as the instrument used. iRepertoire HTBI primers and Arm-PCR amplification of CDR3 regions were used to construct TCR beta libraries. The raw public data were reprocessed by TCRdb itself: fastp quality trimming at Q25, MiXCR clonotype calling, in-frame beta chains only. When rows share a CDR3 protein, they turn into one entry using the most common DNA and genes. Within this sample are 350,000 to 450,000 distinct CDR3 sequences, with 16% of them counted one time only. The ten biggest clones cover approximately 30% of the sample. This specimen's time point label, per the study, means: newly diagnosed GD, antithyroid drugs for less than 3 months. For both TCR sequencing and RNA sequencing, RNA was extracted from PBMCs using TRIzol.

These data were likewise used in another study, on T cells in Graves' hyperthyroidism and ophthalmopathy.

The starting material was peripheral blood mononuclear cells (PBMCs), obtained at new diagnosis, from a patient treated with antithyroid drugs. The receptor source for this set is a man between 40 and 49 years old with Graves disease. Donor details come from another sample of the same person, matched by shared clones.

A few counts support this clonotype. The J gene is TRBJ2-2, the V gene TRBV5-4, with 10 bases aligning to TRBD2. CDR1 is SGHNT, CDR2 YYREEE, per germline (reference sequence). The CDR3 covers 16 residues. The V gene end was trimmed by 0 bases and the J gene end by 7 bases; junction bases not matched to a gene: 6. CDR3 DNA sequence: TGTGCCAGCAGCTTGGGGCTAGCGGGGGATGGCGGGGAGCTGTTTTTT. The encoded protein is CASSLGLAGDGGELFF.

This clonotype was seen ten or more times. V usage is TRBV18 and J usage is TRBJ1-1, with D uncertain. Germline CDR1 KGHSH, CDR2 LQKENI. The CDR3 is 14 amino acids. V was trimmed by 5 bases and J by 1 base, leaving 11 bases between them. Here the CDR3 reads CASSFSEGNTEAFF. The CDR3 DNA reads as TGTGCCAGCTCATTCTCAGAGGGGAACACTGAAGCTTTCTTT.

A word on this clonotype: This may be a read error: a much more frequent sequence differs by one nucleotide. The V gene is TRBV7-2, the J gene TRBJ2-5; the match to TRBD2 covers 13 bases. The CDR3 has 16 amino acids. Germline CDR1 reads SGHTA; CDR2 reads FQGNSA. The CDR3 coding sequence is TGTGCCAGCAGCATTACTAGCGGGGGGGCCAGGTATGAGCGGTTCTTC. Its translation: CASSITSGGARYERFF. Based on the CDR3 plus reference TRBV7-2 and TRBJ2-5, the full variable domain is GAGVSQSPSNKVTEKGKDVELRCDPISGHTALYWYRQSLGQGLEFLIYFQGNSAPDKSGLPSDRFSAERTGGSVSTLTIQRTQQEDSAVYLCASSITSGGARYERFFGPGTRLLVL.

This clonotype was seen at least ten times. CDR3: CASSGLGNNSPLHF. The CDR3 DNA follows: TGTGCCAGCAGCGGGCTCGGGAATAATTCACCCCTCCACTTT. V and J are TRBV11-2 and TRBJ1-6; D unclear. Germline CDR1 SGHAT, CDR2 FQNNGV. Between the trimmed V and J ends, which lost 5 bases and 5 bases, there was a span of 10 bases. The CDR3 consists of 14 residues.

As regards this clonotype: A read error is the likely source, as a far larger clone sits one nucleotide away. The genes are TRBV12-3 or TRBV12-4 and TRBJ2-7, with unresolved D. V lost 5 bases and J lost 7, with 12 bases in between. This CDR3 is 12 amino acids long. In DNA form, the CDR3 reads TGTGCCAGCAGTATAATGCGGAATGAGCAGTACTTC. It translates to CASSIMRNEQYF.

The CDR3 DNA is TGTGCCAGCAGTGAATCAGGGCAGGGAGGTGAAAAACTGTTTTTT. Amino acid sequence: CASSESGQGGEKLFF. The chain combines TRBV25-1 with TRBJ1-4; perhaps TRBD1 as D (5 bases). V was trimmed by 1 base and J by 7 bases, leaving 13 bases between them. CDR1 is MGHDK, CDR2 SYGVNS, per germline. The CDR3 runs 15 residues.

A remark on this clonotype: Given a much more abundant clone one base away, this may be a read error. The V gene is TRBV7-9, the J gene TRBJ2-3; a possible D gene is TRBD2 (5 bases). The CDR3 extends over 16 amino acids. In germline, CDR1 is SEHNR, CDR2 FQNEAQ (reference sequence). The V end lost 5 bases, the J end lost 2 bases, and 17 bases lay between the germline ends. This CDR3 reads CASSRGRGMYTDTQYF. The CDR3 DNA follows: TGTGCCAGCAGCCGAGGTCGGGGAATGTACACAGATACGCAGTATTTT.

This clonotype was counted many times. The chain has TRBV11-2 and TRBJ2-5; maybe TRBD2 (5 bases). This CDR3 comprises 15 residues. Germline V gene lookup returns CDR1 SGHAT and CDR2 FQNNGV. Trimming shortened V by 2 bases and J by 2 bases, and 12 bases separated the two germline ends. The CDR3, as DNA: TGTGCCAGCAGCTTATCTAGTACGGGGCAAGAGACCCAGTACTTC. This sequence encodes CASSLSSTGQETQYF.

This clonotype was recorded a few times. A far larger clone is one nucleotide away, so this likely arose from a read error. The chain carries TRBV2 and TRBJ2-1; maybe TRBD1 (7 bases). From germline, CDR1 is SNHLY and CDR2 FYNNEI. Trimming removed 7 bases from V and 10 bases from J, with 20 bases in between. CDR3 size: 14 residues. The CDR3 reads CASIDREDSYEQFF. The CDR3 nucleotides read TGTGCCAGCATTGACAGGGAGGACTCCTACGAGCAGTTCTTC.

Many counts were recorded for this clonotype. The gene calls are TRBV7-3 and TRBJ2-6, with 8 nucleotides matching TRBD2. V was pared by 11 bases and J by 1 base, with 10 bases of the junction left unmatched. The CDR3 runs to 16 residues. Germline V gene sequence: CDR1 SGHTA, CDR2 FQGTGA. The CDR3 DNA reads TGTGCCGCAGCCCCGGGGGGGCCATCTGGGGCCAACGTCCTGACTTTC. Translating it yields CAAAPGGPSGANVLTF.

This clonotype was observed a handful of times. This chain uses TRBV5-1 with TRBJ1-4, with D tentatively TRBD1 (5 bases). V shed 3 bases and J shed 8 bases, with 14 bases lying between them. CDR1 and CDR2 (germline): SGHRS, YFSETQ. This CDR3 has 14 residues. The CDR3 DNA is TGCGCCAGCAGCTCCCCCGGGACGACGGAAAAACTGTTTTTT. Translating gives CASSSPGTTEKLFF.

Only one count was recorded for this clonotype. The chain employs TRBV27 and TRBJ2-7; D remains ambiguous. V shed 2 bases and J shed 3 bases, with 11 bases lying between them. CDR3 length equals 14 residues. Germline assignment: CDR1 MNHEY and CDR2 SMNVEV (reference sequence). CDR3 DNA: TGTGCCAGCAGTTTAGAACACTCACACTACGAGCAGTACTTC. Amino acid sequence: CASSLEHSHYEQYF.

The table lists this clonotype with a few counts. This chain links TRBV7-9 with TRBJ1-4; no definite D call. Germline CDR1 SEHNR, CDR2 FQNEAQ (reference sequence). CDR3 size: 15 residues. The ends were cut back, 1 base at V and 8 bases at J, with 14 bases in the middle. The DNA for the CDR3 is TGTGCCAGCAGCTTAGGATCGGGCGCGATCGAAAAACTGTTTTTT. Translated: CASSLGSGAIEKLFF.

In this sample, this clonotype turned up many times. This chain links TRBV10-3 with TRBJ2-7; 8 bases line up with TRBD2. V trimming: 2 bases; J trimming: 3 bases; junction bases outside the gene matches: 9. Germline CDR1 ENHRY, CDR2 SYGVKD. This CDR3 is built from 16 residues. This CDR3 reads CAISEPPGTRRYEQYF. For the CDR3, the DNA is TGTGCCATCAGTGAGCCCCCCGGGACTAGACGCTACGAGCAGTACTTC.

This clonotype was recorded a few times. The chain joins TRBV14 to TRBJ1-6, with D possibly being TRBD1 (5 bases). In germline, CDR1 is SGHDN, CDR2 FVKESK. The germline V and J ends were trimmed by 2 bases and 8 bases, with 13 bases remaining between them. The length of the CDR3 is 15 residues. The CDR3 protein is CASSQMDVGDSPLHF. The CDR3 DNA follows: TGTGCCAGCAGCCAAATGGACGTAGGGGATTCACCCCTCCACTTT.

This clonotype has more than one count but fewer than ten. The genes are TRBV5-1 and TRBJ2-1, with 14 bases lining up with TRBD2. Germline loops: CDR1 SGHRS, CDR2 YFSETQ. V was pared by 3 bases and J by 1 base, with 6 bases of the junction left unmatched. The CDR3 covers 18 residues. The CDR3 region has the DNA TGCGCCAGCAGCTCTTGGGGGACTAGCGGGAGTTCCTACAATGAGCAGTTCTTC. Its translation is CASSSWGTSGSSYNEQFF.

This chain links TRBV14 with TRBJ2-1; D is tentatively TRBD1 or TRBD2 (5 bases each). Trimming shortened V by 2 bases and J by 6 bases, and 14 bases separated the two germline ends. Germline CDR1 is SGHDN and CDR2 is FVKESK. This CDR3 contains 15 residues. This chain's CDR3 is CASSQFGTEVNEQFF. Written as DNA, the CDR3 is TGTGCCAGCAGCCAATTTGGGACGGAAGTCAATGAGCAGTTCTTC.

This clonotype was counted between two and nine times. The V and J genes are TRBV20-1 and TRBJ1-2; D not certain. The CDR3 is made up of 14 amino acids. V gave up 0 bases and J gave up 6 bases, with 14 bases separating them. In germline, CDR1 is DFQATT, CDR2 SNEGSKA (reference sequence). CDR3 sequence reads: CSARDIGTGDGYTF. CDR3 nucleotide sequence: TGCAGTGCTAGAGATATAGGCACCGGGGATGGCTACACCTTC.

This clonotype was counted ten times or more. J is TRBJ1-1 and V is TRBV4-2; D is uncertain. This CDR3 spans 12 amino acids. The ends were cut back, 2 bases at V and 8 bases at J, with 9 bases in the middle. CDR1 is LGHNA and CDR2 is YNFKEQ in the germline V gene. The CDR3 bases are TGTGCCAGCAGCCAATACAGACGAGAAGCTTTCTTT. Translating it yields CASSQYRREAFF.

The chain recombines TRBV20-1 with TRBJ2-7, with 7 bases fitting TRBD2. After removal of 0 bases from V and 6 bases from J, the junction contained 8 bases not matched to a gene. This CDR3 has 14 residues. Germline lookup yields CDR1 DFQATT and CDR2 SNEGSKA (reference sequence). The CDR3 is CSARDRGGWTEQYF. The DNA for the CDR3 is TGCAGTGCTAGAGATCGCGGGGGTTGGACCGAGCAGTACTTC.